Reported below is one T cell receptor (beta chain). Germline values: CDR1 DFQATT, CDR2 SNEGSKA (reference sequence). CDR3 size: 11 residues. V dropped 5 bases and J dropped 9; count of bases not matched to a gene: 6. These data come from a study of blood T cell repertoires in COVID-19. The wider study: The origin of the acute and convalescent COVID-19 samples was the United States, Italy and Spain. T cells, B-cell-depleted T cells, or PBMCs provided the cDNA or gDNA that served as material.

In the original processing: Estimated nucleated cell counts came from reference gene primer amplification. Sequencing used immunoSEQ multiplex PCR; TCRdb keeps in-frame clones, though not all of them. D and trimming were read from the DNA, whereas the V and J calls and clone size are those reported in that table. This repertoire shows 150,000 to 200,000 clones, roughly four fifths found once; its top ten account for 9.5% to 13%. The V gene is TRBV20-1, the J gene TRBJ2-7, with 8 bases aligning to TRBD2. Sequenced sample: peripheral blood. The clonotype originates from a human donor in a cohort sampled during active COVID-19. CDR3 in DNA: TGCAGTGCTGGACCCGGGGGGGTGCAGTACTTC. Translating it yields CSAGPGGVQYF.